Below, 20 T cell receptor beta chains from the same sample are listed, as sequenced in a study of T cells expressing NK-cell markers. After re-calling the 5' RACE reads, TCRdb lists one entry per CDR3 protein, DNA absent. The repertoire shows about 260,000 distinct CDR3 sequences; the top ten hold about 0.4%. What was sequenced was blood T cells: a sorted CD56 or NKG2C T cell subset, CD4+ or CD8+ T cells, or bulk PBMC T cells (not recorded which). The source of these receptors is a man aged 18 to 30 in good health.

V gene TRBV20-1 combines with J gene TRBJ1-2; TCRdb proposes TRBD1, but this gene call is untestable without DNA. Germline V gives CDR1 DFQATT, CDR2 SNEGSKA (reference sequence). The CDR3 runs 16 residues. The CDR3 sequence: CSARDKGAVHSDGYTF.

CDR3 loop: CASRGQGEHTEAFF. V and J are TRBV7-9 and TRBJ1-1; absent DNA, TCRdb's TRBD1 call cannot be checked. This CDR3 is 14 amino acids long. The germline V gene has CDR1 SEHNR and CDR2 FQNEAQ (reference sequence).

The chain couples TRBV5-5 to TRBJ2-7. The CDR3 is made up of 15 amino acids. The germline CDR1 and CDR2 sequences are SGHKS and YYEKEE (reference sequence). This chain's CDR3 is CASSLADLRSYEQYF.

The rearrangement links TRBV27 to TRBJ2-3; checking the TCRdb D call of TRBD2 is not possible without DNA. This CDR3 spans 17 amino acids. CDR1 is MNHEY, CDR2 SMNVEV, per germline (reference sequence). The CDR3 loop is CASSPKTSAVSTDTQYF.

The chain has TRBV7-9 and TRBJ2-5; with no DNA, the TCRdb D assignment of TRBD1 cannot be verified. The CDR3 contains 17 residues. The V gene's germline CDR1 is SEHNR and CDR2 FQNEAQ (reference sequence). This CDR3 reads CASSLVGQGASGETQYF.

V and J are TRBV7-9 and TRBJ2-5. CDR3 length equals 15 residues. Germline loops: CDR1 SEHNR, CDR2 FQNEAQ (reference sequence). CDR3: CASSLVAGLQETQYF.

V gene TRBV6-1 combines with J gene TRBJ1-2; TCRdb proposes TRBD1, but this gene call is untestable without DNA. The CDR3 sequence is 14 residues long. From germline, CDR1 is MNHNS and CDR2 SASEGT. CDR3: CASMTRDGDYGYTF.

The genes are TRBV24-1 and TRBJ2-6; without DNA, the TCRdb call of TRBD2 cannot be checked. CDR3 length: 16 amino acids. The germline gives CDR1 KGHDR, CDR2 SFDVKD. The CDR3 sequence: CATSPVRGAGANVLTF.

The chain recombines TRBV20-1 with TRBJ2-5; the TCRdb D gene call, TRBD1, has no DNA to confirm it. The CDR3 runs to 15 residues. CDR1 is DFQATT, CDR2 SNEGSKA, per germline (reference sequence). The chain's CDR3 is CSARDQLWGQETQYF.

CDR3 loop: CASSYTQGGELFF. The rearrangement joins TRBV6-6 to TRBJ2-2. CDR1 is MNHNY, CDR2 SVGAGI, per germline (reference sequence). This CDR3 region has 13 residues.

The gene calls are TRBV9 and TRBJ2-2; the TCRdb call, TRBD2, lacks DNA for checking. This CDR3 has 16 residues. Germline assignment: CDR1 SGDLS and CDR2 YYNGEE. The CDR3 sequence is CASSGGLAGETGELFF.

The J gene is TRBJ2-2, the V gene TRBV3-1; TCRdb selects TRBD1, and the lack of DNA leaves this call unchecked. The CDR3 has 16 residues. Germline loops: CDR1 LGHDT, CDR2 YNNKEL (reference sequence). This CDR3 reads CASSPSGTHNAGELFF.

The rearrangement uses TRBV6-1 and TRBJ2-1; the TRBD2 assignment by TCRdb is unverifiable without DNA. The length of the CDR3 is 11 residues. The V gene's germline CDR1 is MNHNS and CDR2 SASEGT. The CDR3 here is CASSRDLRWFF.

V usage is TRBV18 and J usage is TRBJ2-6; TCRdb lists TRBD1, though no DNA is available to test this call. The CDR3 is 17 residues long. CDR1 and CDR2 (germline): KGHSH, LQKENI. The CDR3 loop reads CASSPGTELSGANVLTF.

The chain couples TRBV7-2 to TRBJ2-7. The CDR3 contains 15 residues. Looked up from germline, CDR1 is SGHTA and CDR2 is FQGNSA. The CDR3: CASSLAVSRAYEQYF.

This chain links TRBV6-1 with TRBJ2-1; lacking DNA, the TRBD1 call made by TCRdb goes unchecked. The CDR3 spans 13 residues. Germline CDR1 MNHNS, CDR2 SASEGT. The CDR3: CATYTGSYNEQFF.

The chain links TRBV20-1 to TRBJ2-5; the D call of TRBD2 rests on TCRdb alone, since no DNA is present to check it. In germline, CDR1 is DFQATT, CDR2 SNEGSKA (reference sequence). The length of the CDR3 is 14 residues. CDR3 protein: CSAGGSSRGGTQYF.

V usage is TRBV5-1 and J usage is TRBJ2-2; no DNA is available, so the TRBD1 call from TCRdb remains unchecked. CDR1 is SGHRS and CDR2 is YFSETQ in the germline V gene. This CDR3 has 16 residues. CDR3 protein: CASRATGAPGAGELFF.

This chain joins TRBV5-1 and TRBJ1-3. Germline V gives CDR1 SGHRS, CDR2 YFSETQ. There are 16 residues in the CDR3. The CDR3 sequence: CASSLGSRSSGNTIYF.

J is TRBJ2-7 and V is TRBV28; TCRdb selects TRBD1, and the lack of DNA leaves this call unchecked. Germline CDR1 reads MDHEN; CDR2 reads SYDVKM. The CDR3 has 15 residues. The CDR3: CASSFTGTPSYEQYF.